These 17 T cell receptor beta chains were sequenced from one sample in a study of blood T cell repertoires in COVID-19. The method was immunoSEQ multiplex PCR; TCRdb's version includes in-frame clones alone and lacks a portion of them. The sample holds roughly 230,000 clones; approximately 80% are singletons and the top ten take approximately 30%. The sample was peripheral blood. Receptors originate from a man aged 35 to 55 with acute or convalescent COVID-19.

The rearrangement uses TRBV27 and TRBJ2-7; the D is unclear. Germline CDR1 MNHEY, CDR2 SMNVEV (reference sequence). The V and J ends lost 5 bases and 2 bases respectively, with 13 bases between them. The CDR3 loop spans 14 amino acids. CDR3 loop: CASSRPGPTYEQYF. Written as DNA, the CDR3 is TGTGCCAGCAGTCGTCCAGGCCCTACCTACGAGCAGTACTTC.

This chain uses TRBV5-1 with TRBJ1-3; D is undetermined. The CDR3 sequence is 14 residues long. Germline assignment: CDR1 SGHRS and CDR2 YFSETQ. Deletions cut 4 bases from V and 4 bases from J, with 12 bases between. The CDR3 reads CASSDPGGGNTIYF. The CDR3 coding sequence is TGCGCCAGCAGCGACCCAGGTGGGGGAAACACCATATATTTT.

The chain carries TRBV9 and TRBJ2-1, with TRBD1 matching over 9 bases. J gave up 3 bases and V 3 bases, and 10 bases lay outside the gene matches. In germline, CDR1 is SGDLS, CDR2 YYNGEE. The CDR3 is 17 residues long. CDR3 protein: CASSAPGQGLYYNEQFF. The DNA of the CDR3 is TGTGCCAGCAGCGCCCCCGGACAGGGGCTTTACTACAATGAGCAGTTCTTC.

This sequence joins TRBV15 and TRBJ2-1, with D tentatively TRBD1 (6 bases). CDR1 and CDR2 from the germline V gene are LNHNV and YYDKDF (reference sequence). V was clipped by 0 bases and J by 2 bases, with 11 bases between them. The CDR3 extends over 16 amino acids. This CDR3 reads CATSRDKWGPYNEQFF. CDR3 coding DNA: TGTGCCACCAGCAGAGATAAATGGGGGCCCTACAATGAGCAGTTCTTC.

V usage is TRBV30 and J usage is TRBJ2-3; D ambiguous. The CDR3 has 13 amino acids. Germline V lookup: CDR1 GTSNPN, CDR2 SVGIG (reference sequence). Trimming took 3 bases from V and 4 from J, leaving 11 bases between them. The CDR3 sequence is CAWSPTSADTQYF. CDR3 DNA: TGTGCCTGGAGCCCAACCAGCGCAGATACGCAGTATTTT.

The chain employs TRBV4-1 and TRBJ1-6; D remains unclear. CDR3 length equals 12 residues. The V end was cut by 6 bases, the J end by 5 bases, with 5 bases between. Germline V gene lookup returns CDR1 MGHRA and CDR2 YSYEKL. The CDR3 sequence: CASSSNNSPLHF. CDR3 nucleotide sequence: TGCGCCAGCAGTAGTAATAATTCACCCCTCCACTTT.

V and J are TRBV5-4 and TRBJ2-1, with 12 bases lining up with TRBD2. This CDR3 spans 16 amino acids. The ends lost 4 bases at V and 2 bases at J; junction bases unmatched: 4. CDR1 and CDR2 from the germline V gene are SGHNT and YYREEE (reference sequence). The CDR3 coding sequence is TGTGCCAGCAGCCTCAGACTAGCGGGAGCCTACAATGAGCAGTTCTTC. It specifies CASSLRLAGAYNEQFF.

This chain links TRBV29-1 with TRBJ1-2, with TRBD1 identical over 8 bases. Trimming took 4 bases from V and 6 from J; bases not matched to a gene: 7. This CDR3 comprises 13 residues. Germline V CDR1 and CDR2: SQVTM, ANQGSEA. CDR3 sequence reads: CSVGRETGDGYTF. The CDR3 DNA follows: TGCAGCGTTGGCCGTGAGACAGGGGATGGCTACACCTTC.

The J gene is TRBJ2-7, the V gene TRBV9, with D unclear. V dropped 0 bases and J dropped 0 bases, with 10 bases sitting between them. From germline, CDR1 is SGDLS and CDR2 YYNGEE. This CDR3 contains 15 residues. CDR3 residues: CASSVEAAFSYEQYF. The CDR3 bases are TGTGCCAGCAGCGTAGAAGCAGCGTTCTCCTACGAGCAGTACTTC.

This chain joins TRBV7-8 and TRBJ2-7, with 9 nucleotides matching TRBD2. The trim removed 1 base at V and 5 bases at J, leaving 12 bases unmatched. Looked up from germline, CDR1 is SGHVS and CDR2 is FQNEAQ. CDR3 length: 17 residues. The CDR3 loop is CASSLVTRRGRAHEQYF. The CDR3, as DNA: TGTGCCAGCAGCTTAGTGACGAGGCGCGGGAGGGCCCACGAGCAGTACTTC. Full variable domain (missing parts from reference TRBV7-8 and TRBJ2-7): GAGVSQSPRYKVAKRGQDVALRCDPISGHVSLFWYQQALGQGPEFLTYFQNEAQLDKSGLPSDRFFAERPEGSVSTLKIQRTQQEDSAVYLCASSLVTRRGRAHEQYFGPGTRLTVT.

This clone was seen once. V is TRBV6-6 and J is TRBJ1-1; TRBD1 might be the D (6 bases). V was pared by 9 bases and J by 3 bases, with 11 bases between. Germline V gene data show CDR1 as MNHNY and CDR2 as SVGAGI (reference sequence). The CDR3 is 12 amino acids. Here the CDR3 DNA reads TGTGCCAGTGGAACAGGGTACACTGAAGCTTTCTTT. Its protein product is CASGTGYTEAFF.

This clone appeared once. The gene calls are TRBV28 and TRBJ2-1, with 8 bases identical to TRBD2. With V trimmed by 2 bases and J by 6 bases, 6 bases remained unmatched. Germline loops: CDR1 MDHEN, CDR2 SYDVKM. The CDR3 is made up of 15 amino acids. For the CDR3, the DNA is TGTGCCAGCAGTTTAGGCCTAGCGGGCGTCAATGAGCAGTTCTTC. Translation: CASSLGLAGVNEQFF.

This clone has a count of ten or more. The chain has TRBV20-1 and TRBJ2-1; 9 bases match TRBD1. Trimming cost V 3 bases and J 9 bases; bases outside gene matches: 6. This CDR3 contains 13 residues. Germline assignment: CDR1 DFQATT and CDR2 SNEGSKA (reference sequence). In nucleotides, the CDR3 is TGCAGTGCTAGTAGGGCGGGACAGGGTGAGCAGTTCTTC. Protein product: CSASRAGQGEQFF.

The V and J genes are TRBV12-3 or TRBV12-4 and TRBJ1-2; TRBD1 matches at 11 bases. This CDR3 is built from 13 residues. V shed 6 bases and J 7 bases; nucleotides not matched to a gene: 4. Written as DNA, the CDR3 is TGTGCCAGCAGACCGGGACAGGGGGGTGGCTACACCTTC. Protein sequence: CASRPGQGGGYTF.

The chain has TRBV7-3 and TRBJ1-1, with 8 bases lining up with TRBD1. J was trimmed by 4 bases and V by 1 base; bases with no gene match: 2. Per germline, CDR1 SGHTA and CDR2 FQGTGA. The CDR3 spans 14 residues. The CDR3 DNA sequence: TGTGCCAGCAGCTTAAGGGACAGGTTCACTGAAGCTTTCTTT. Amino acids: CASSLRDRFTEAFF.

The chain combines TRBV5-4 with TRBJ2-5; 8 bases align to TRBD1. This CDR3 region has 16 residues. Germline CDR1 is SGHNT and CDR2 is YYREEE (reference sequence). With 4 bases clipped from V and 1 base from J, the junction kept 9 bases outside the gene matches. The CDR3 DNA reads TGTGCCAGCAGCGCAGAGTTGACAGGGGTCCAAGAGACCCAGTACTTC. As protein: CASSAELTGVQETQYF. Using reference TRBV5-4 and TRBJ2-5 for the parts outside the CDR3, the full variable domain is ETGVTQSPTHLIKTRGQQVTLRCSSQSGHNTVSWYQQALGQGPQFIFQYYREEENGRGNFPPRFSGLQFPNYSSELNVNALELDDSALYLCASSAELTGVQETQYFGPGTRLLVL.

This chain connects TRBV29-1 to TRBJ2-7, with 7 bases lining up with TRBD2. J gave up 2 bases and V 3 bases, and 4 bases lay outside the gene matches. The CDR3 loop spans 13 amino acids. Looked up from germline, CDR1 is SQVTM and CDR2 is ANQGSEA. The CDR3 DNA reads TGCAGCGTTGAGAAGGGACTACCCTACGAGCAGTACTTC. Its translation: CSVEKGLPYEQYF.